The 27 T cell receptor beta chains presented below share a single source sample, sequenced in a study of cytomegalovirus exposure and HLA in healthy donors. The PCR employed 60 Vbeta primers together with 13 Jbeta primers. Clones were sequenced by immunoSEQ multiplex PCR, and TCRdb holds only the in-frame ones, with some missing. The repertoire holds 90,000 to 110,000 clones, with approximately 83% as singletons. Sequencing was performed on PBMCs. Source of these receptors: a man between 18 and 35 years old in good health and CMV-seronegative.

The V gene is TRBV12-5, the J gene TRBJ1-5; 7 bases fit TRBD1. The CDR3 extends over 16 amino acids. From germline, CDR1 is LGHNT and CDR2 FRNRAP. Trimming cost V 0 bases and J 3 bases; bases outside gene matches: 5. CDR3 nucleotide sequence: TGTGCTAGTGGTTTGGTTAACAGGGGTTACAATCAGCCCCAGCATTTT. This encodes CASGLVNRGYNQPQHF.

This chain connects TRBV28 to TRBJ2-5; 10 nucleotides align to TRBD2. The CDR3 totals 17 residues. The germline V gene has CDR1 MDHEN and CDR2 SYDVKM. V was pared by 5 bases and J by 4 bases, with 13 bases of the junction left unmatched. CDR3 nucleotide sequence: TGTGCCAGCAGTCCCCGTCTAGCGGGAGATTCGCCAGAGACCCAGTACTTC. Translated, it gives CASSPRLAGDSPETQYF.

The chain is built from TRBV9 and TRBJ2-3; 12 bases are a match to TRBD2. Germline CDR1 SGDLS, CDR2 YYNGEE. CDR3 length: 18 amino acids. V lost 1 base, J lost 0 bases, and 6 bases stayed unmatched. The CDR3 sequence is CASSVRLAGVYSTDTQYF. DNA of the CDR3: TGTGCCAGCAGCGTAAGACTAGCGGGGGTCTATAGCACAGATACGCAGTATTTT.

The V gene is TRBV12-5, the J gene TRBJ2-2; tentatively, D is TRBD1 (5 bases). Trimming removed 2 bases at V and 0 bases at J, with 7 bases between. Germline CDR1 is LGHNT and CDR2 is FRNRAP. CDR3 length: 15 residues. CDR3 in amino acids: CASGLTRANTGELFF. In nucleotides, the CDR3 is TGTGCTAGTGGTTTGACCAGGGCGAACACCGGGGAGCTGTTTTTT.

CDR3 region: CASSSSRTDTQYF. CDR3 nucleotides: TGTGCCAGCAGCTCATCCCGGACAGATACGCAGTATTTT. This chain links TRBV7-8 with TRBJ2-3; no firm D call. The CDR3 sequence is 13 residues long. Deletions cut 4 bases from V and 3 bases from J, with 8 bases between. Germline V gives CDR1 SGHVS, CDR2 FQNEAQ.

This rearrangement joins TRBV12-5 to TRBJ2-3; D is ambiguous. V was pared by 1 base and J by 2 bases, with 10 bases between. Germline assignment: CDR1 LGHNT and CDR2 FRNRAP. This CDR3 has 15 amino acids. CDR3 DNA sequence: TGTGCTAGTGGTTTGGGCAGGCCCCCCACAGATACGCAGTATTTT. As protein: CASGLGRPPTDTQYF.

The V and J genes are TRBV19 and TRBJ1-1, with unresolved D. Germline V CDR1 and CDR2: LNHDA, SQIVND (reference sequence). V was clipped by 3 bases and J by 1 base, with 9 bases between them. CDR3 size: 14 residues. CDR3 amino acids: CASSIGPQNTEAFF. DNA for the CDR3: TGTGCCAGTAGTATTGGGCCGCAGAACACTGAAGCTTTCTTT.

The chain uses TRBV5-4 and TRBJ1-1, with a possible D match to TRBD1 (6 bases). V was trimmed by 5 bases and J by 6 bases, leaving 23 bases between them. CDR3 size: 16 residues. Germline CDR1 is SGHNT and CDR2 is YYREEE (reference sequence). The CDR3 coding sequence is TGTGCCAGCAGTTCCAACTCCGGGGGGCCGGGCGCTGAAGCTTTCTTT. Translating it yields CASSSNSGGPGAEAFF.

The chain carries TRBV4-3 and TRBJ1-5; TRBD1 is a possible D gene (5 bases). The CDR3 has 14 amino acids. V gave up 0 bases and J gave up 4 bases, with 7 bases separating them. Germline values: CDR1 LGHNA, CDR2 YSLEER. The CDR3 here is CASSQEGGNQPQHF. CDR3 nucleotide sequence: TGCGCCAGCAGCCAAGAGGGGGGAAATCAGCCCCAGCATTTT.

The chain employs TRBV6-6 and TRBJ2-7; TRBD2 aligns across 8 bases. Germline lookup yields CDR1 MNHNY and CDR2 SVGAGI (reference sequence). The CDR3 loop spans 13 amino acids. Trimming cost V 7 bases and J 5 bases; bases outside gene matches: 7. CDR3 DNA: TGTGCCAGCACAAGGACTAGCAAAAACGAGCAGTACTTC. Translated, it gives CASTRTSKNEQYF.

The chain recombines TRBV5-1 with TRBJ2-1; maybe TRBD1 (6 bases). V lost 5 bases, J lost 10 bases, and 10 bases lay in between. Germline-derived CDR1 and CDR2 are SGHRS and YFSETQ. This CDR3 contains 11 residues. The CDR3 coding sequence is TGCGCCAGCAGGGGGGCGCAGGAGCAGTTCTTC. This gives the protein CASRGAQEQFF.

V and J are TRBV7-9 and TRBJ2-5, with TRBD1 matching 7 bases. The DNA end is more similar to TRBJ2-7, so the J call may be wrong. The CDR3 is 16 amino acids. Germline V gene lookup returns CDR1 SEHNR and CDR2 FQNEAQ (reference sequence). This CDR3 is CASSSPGQARSYEQYF. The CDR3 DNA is TGTGCCAGCAGCTCACCCGGACAGGCCCGTTCCTACGAGCAGTACTTC.

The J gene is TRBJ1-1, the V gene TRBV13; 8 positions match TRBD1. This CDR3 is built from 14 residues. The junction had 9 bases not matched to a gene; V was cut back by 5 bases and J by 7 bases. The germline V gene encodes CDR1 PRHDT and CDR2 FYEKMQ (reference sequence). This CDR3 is CASSNRTRGLEAFF. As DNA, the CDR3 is TGTGCCAGCAGCAACCGTACCAGGGGGCTTGAAGCTTTCTTT.

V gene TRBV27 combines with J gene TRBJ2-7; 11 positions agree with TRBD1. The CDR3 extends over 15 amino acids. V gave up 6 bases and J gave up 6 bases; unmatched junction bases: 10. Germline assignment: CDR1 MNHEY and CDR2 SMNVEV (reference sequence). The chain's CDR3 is CASRTLGTGGLEQYF. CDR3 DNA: TGTGCCAGCAGGACCCTTGGGACAGGGGGGCTCGAGCAGTACTTC.

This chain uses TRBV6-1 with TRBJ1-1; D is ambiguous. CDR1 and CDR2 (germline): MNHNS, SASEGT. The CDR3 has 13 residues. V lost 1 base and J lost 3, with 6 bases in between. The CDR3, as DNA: TGTGCCAGCAGTGAAGTTGCGGACACTGAAGCTTTCTTT. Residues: CASSEVADTEAFF.

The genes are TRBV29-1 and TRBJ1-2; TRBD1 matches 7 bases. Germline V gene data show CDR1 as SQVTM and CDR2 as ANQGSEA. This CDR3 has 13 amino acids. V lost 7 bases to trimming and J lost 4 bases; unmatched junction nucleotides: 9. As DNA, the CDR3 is TGCAGCGCTAAAACAGGGGCGGCCTATGGCTACACCTTC. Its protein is CSAKTGAAYGYTF.

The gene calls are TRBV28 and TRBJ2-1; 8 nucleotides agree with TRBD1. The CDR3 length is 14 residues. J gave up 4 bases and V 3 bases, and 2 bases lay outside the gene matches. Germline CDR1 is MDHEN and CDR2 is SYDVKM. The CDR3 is CASSLRDRYNEQFF. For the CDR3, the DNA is TGTGCCAGCAGTTTGAGGGACAGGTACAATGAGCAGTTCTTC.

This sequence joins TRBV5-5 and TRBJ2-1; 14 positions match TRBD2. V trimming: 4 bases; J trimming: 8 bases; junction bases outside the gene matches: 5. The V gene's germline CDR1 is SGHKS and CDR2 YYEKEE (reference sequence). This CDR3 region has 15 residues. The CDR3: CASSPGTSGRYEQFF. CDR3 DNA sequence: TGTGCCAGCAGCCCCGGGACTAGCGGGAGATATGAGCAGTTCTTC.

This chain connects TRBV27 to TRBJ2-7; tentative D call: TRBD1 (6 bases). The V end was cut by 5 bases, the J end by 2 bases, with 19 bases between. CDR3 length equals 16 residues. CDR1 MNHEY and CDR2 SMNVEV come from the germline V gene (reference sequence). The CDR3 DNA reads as TGTGCCAGCAGTCCTCTCGTAGGGACACCTCCCTACGAGCAGTACTTC. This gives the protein CASSPLVGTPPYEQYF.

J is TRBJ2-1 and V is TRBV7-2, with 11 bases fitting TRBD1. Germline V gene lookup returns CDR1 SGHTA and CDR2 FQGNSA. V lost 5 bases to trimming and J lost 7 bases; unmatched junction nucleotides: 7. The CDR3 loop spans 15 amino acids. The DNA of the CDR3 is TGTGCCAGCAGCCCCGGACAGGGGGCAGGTAATGAGCAGTTCTTC. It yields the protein CASSPGQGAGNEQFF.

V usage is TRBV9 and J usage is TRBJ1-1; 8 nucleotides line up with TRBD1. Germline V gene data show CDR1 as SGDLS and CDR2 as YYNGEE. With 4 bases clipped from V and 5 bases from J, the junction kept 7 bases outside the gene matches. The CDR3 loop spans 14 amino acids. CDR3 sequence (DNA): TGTGCCAGCAGCATGACAGGGGTCAGTACTGAAGCTTTCTTT. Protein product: CASSMTGVSTEAFF.

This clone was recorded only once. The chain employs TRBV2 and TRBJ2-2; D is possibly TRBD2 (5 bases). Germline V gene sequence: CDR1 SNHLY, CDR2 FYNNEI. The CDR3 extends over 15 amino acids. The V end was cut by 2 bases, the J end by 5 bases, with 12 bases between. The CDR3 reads CASSERRTYTGELFF. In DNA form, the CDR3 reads TGTGCCAGCAGTGAAAGGCGGACTTATACCGGGGAGCTGTTTTTT.

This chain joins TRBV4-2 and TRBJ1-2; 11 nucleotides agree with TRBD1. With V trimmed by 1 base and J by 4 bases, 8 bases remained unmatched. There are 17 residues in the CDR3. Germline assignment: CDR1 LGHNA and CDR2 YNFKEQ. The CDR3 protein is CASSQVIWDRGVYGYTF. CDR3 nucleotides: TGTGCCAGCAGCCAAGTCATCTGGGACAGGGGGGTCTATGGCTACACCTTC.

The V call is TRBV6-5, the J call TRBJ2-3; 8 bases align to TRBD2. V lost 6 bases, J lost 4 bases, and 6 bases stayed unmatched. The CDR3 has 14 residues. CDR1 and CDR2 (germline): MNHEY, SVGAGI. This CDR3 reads CASSIGRAPDTQYF. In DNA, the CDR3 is TGTGCCAGCAGCATCGGGAGGGCGCCAGATACGCAGTATTTT.

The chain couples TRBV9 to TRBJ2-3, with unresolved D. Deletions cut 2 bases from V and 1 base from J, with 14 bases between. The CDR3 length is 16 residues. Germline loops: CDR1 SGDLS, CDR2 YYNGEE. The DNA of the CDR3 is TGTGCCAGCAGCGTGCCGGAGCGTGAGGGCACAGATACGCAGTATTTT. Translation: CASSVPEREGTDTQYF.

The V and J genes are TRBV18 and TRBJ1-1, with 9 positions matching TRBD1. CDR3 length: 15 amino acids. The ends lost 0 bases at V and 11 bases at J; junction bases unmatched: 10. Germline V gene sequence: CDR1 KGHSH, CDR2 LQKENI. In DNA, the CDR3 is TGTGCCAGCTCACCACCGGGGACAGGGCGGGCAGGGGCTTTCTTT. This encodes CASSPPGTGRAGAFF.

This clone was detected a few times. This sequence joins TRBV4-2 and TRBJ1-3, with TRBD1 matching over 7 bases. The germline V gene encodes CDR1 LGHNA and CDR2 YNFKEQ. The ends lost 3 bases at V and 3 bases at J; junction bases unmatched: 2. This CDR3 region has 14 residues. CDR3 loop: CASSQTGFGNTIYF. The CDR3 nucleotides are TGTGCCAGCAGCCAGACAGGGTTTGGAAACACCATATATTTT.